The entry below describes one T cell receptor (beta chain). Its antigen is unknown. Some clones are missing from TCRdb's copy, which holds only in-frame ones; the method was immunoSEQ multiplex PCR. There are tens of thousands of clones in the sample; approximately 80% occur only once, and roughly a third lies in the top ten. The sample is drawn from a study of T cell clones after liver transplantation. On the study more broadly: Without induction therapy, subjects received standard immunosuppression until 12-24 months post-transplant.

Study results and caveats: Compared with third party-reactive sequences, donor-reactive ones declined more, independent of withdrawal success. Post-transplant time points were not standardized, so conclusions are preliminary.

This specimen consisted of CD8+ T cells from blood, obtained about 56 months after liver transplant. This clonotype originated in a human patient who received a liver transplant. The graft donor may account for some of the T cells.

CDR3 nucleotides: TGTGCCAGCAGCCCAATGTACCCGGCCGGGGAGCTGTTTTTT. Protein: CASSPMYPAGELFF. The chain combines TRBV7-9 with TRBJ2-2; D uncertain. V lost 5 bases to trimming and J lost 6 bases, with 13 bases between them. Germline CDR1 and CDR2: SEHNR and FQNEAQ (reference sequence). The CDR3 contains 14 residues.